This T cell receptor (beta chain) appears in the sequencing data of a study of technical replicates of blood from a handful of donors. V was clipped by 5 bases and J by 1 base; unmatched bases: 9. Germline CDR1 is SGHDN and CDR2 is FVKESK. CDR3 length: 16 residues. Here immunoSEQ multiplex PCR was the method, and the copy in TCRdb shows in-frame clones only, minus some. The sample records about 82,000 clones, nearly 96% being singletons. The chain is built from TRBV14 and TRBJ1-1; 8 nucleotides line up with TRBD1. The receptor comes from a human donor in good health. Sequenced material: T cells isolated from PBMCs. This CDR3 is CASSKGWGTGNTEAFF. The CDR3 nucleotides read TGTGCCAGCAGCAAAGGCTGGGGGACAGGGAACACTGAAGCTTTCTTT.